A single sample gave rise to the 18 T cell receptor beta chains below, sequenced in a study of cytomegalovirus exposure and HLA in healthy donors. 60 Vbeta and 13 Jbeta primers were used in PCR. Here immunoSEQ multiplex PCR was the method, and the copy in TCRdb shows in-frame clones only, minus some. The sample holds about 95,000 clones, around 79% seen once. Sequenced material: PBMCs. The receptors shown here come from a woman between 40 and 55 years old in good health and CMV-seronegative.

This sequence joins TRBV29-1 and TRBJ2-2, with TRBD1 matching over 8 bases. Germline V gene sequence: CDR1 SQVTM, CDR2 ANQGSEA. J gave up 6 bases and V 5 bases, and 8 bases lay outside the gene matches. CDR3 length: 14 amino acids. The CDR3 is CSVQGQGGSGELFF. The CDR3 DNA reads as TGCAGCGTTCAAGGACAGGGAGGATCCGGGGAGCTGTTTTTT.

The chain uses TRBV27 and TRBJ2-3; D call uncertain. Trimming pared 1 base from V and 2 bases from J, leaving 22 bases between. Germline assignment: CDR1 MNHEY and CDR2 SMNVEV (reference sequence). The CDR3 totals 19 residues. The CDR3 region has the DNA TGTGCCAGCAGTTTATATCGGCGAAACAGAAAGAGACACACAGATACGCAGTATTTT. This encodes CASSLYRRNRKRHTDTQYF.

This clone was counted a few times. The chain couples TRBV19 to TRBJ1-1, with TRBD1 as a possible D gene (6 bases). Trimming shortened V by 7 bases and J by 1 base, and 16 bases separated the two germline ends. This CDR3 has 15 amino acids. The germline gives CDR1 LNHDA, CDR2 SQIVND (reference sequence). The CDR3 DNA reads as TGTGCCAGTATATCTCTAGGACAGCGGAACACTGAAGCTTTCTTT. This translates into CASISLGQRNTEAFF. Combining the CDR3 with reference TRBV19 and TRBJ1-1 gives the whole variable domain DGGITQSPKYLFRKEGQNVTLSCEQNLNHDAMYWYRQDPGQGLRLIYYSQIVNDFQKGDIAEGYSVSREKKESFPLTVTSAQKNPTAFYLCASISLGQRNTEAFFGQGTRLTVV.

This rearrangement joins TRBV5-6 to TRBJ1-2, with D hard to call. Germline CDR1 reads SGHDT; CDR2 reads YYEEEE. The CDR3 has 15 amino acids. Between the trimmed V and J ends, which lost 0 bases and 2 bases, there was a span of 11 bases. The CDR3 spells CASSLAGYPNYGYTF. The CDR3 region has the DNA TGTGCCAGCAGCTTGGCAGGATACCCCAACTATGGCTACACCTTC.

V and J are TRBV5-6 and TRBJ1-4, with 9 bases fitting TRBD1. The CDR3 contains 16 residues. V lost 2 bases, J lost 7 bases, and 9 bases stayed unmatched. CDR1 and CDR2 from the germline V gene are SGHDT and YYEEEE. As DNA, the CDR3 is TGTGCCAGCAGCTTTTATTCTGGGACAGGGACTGAAAAACTGTTTTTT. It is translated as CASSFYSGTGTEKLFF. The whole variable domain, filled in from reference TRBV5-6 and TRBJ1-4, reads DAGVTQSPTHLIKTRGQQVTLRCSPKSGHDTVSWYQQALGQGPQFIFQYYEEEERQRGNFPDRFSGHQFPNYSSELNVNALLLGDSALYLCASSFYSGTGTEKLFFGSGTQLSVL.

The V and J genes are TRBV7-2 and TRBJ2-3, with 9 nucleotides matching TRBD2. CDR1 is SGHTA, CDR2 FQGNSA, per germline. With V trimmed by 2 bases and J by 2 bases, 5 bases remained unmatched. The CDR3 extends over 16 amino acids. DNA of the CDR3: TGTGCCAGCAGCTTACGCGGGGGGGCTTCCACAGATACGCAGTATTTT. Translation: CASSLRGGASTDTQYF.

This clone occurred a few times. This chain uses TRBV5-1 with TRBJ1-5, with TRBD1 identical over 9 bases. The CDR3 length is 14 residues. The trim removed 3 bases at V and 6 bases at J, leaving 4 bases unmatched. The germline V gene encodes CDR1 SGHRS and CDR2 YFSETQ. The CDR3 DNA is TGCGCCAGCAGCTACACAGGGGGCGGTCAGCCCCAGCATTTT. Translating it yields CASSYTGGGQPQHF.

This clone was picked up one time. This chain connects TRBV25-1 to TRBJ1-2, with TRBD1 matching 7 bases. CDR3 length: 14 amino acids. Per germline, CDR1 MGHDK and CDR2 SYGVNS. The trim removed 3 bases at V and 6 bases at J, leaving 7 bases unmatched. This chain's CDR3 is CASSEGTELHGYTF. CDR3 nucleotides: TGTGCCAGCAGTGAGGGGACAGAGCTCCATGGCTACACCTTC.

V is TRBV4-3 and J is TRBJ2-1; the match to TRBD2 covers 10 bases. Germline V gene sequence: CDR1 LGHNA, CDR2 YSLEER. V lost 0 bases to trimming and J lost 7 bases; unmatched junction nucleotides: 9. CDR3 length: 17 amino acids. The CDR3 region has the DNA TGCGCCAGCAGCCAAGAAGGAACTAGCGGGGCCCTAAATGAGCAGTTCTTC. It translates to CASSQEGTSGALNEQFF.

The chain recombines TRBV5-1 with TRBJ1-4, with D unresolved. The CDR3 sequence is 14 residues long. V gave up 2 bases and J gave up 3 bases, with 8 bases separating them. Looked up from germline, CDR1 is SGHRS and CDR2 is YFSETQ. The chain's CDR3 is CASSFRQPNEKLFF. The CDR3 DNA sequence: TGCGCCAGCAGCTTTCGACAACCTAATGAAAAACTGTTTTTT.

The V call is TRBV6-1, the J call TRBJ2-3; 9 nucleotides agree with TRBD1. V lost 11 bases, J lost 4 bases, and 7 bases stayed unmatched. The germline gives CDR1 MNHNS, CDR2 SASEGT. CDR3 size: 13 residues. CDR3 DNA sequence: TGTGCCTCCGGGACAGGGTATTCAGATACGCAGTATTTT. Protein: CASGTGYSDTQYF.

This chain joins TRBV4-3 and TRBJ1-5; D possibly corresponds to TRBD1 (5 bases). This CDR3 has 15 amino acids. V dropped 0 bases and J dropped 6 bases, with 12 bases sitting between them. Germline CDR1 and CDR2: LGHNA and YSLEER. CDR3 amino acids: CASSQEGRVGQPQHF. The CDR3 DNA follows: TGCGCCAGCAGCCAAGAAGGCAGGGTAGGTCAGCCCCAGCATTTT.

V usage is TRBV7-9 and J usage is TRBJ1-4; 9 bases are a match to TRBD1. CDR1 is SEHNR and CDR2 is FQNEAQ in the germline V gene (reference sequence). V gave up 5 bases and J gave up 8 bases; unmatched junction bases: 18. The CDR3 sequence is 18 residues long. Here the CDR3 reads CASSHVGTGKEIGEKLFF. CDR3 bases: TGTGCCAGCAGCCACGTTGGGACAGGGAAGGAGATAGGGGAAAAACTGTTTTTT.

The chain couples TRBV25-1 to TRBJ1-2, with D possibly matching TRBD1 (6 bases). The germline V and J ends were trimmed by 5 bases and 4 bases, with 20 bases remaining between them. The CDR3 is 16 residues long. Per the germline V gene, CDR1 is MGHDK and CDR2 is SYGVNS. The CDR3 DNA sequence: TGTGCCAGCAGTTCGCTTGGGGGGGCAGGAGTCTATGGCTACACCTTC. Encoded protein: CASSSLGGAGVYGYTF.

The chain links TRBV7-3 to TRBJ2-7; 9 positions agree with TRBD1. This CDR3 spans 15 amino acids. CDR1 and CDR2 (germline): SGHTA, FQGTGA. The V and J ends lost 6 bases and 3 bases, in that order; junction bases with no gene match: 9. As DNA, the CDR3 is TGTGCCAGCAGTATAGAGGGACAGGGATACTACGAGCAGTACTTC. It yields the protein CASSIEGQGYYEQYF.

V is TRBV5-1 and J is TRBJ2-5; 10 bases match TRBD2. CDR1 is SGHRS, CDR2 YFSETQ, per germline. This CDR3 is 15 amino acids long. V trimming: 5 bases; J trimming: 4 bases; junction bases outside the gene matches: 8. CDR3 DNA: TGCGCCAGCAGAATGAGCGGGGGGGCCCCAGAGACCCAGTACTTC. Protein: CASRMSGGAPETQYF.

The chain carries TRBV29-1 and TRBJ2-5, with D perhaps matching TRBD2 (7 bases). The ends were cut back, 5 bases at V and 5 bases at J, with 18 bases in the middle. In germline, CDR1 is SQVTM, CDR2 ANQGSEA. The CDR3 has 14 residues. Written as DNA, the CDR3 is TGCAGCGTTCGACGCTCGGGGGGCGGGGAGACCCAGTACTTC. Amino acids: CSVRRSGGGETQYF.

The rearrangement links TRBV21-1 to TRBJ1-1; TRBD1 was called by the table and not checked on the DNA. TRBV21-1 has pseudogene status. CDR3 length equals 13 residues. The CDR3 sequence is CASSKQGTTEAFF. CDR3 nucleotides: TGTGCCAGCAGCAAACAGGGTACCACTGAAGCTTTCTTT.